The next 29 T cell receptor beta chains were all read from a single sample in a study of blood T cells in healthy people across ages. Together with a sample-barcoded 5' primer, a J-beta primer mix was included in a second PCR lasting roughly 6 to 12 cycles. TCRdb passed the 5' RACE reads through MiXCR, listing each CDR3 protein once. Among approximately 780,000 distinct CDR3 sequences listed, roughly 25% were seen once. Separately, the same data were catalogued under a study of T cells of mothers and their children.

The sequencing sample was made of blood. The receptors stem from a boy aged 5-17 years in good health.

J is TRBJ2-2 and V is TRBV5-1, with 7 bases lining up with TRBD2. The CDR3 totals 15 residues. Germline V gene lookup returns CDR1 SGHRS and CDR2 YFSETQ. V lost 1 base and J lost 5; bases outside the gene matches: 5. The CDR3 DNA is TGCGCCAGCAGCTTGACGAGGGGAGGGACCGGGGAGCTGTTTTTT. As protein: CASSLTRGGTGELFF.

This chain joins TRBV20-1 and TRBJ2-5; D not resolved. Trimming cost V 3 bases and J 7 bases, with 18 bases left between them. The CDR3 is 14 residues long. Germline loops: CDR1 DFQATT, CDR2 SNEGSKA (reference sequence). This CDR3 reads CSASRSGPPRTQYF. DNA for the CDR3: TGCAGTGCTAGCCGGAGTGGGCCTCCCAGGACCCAGTACTTC.

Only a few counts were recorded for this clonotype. CDR3 region: CASSTGHSQYF. In nucleotides, the CDR3 is TGTGCCAGCAGTACCGGACACTCCCAGTACTTC. V gene TRBV12-3 or TRBV12-4 combines with J gene TRBJ2-5; maybe TRBD1 (5 bases). The length of the CDR3 is 11 residues. Trimming took 5 bases from V and 9 from J, leaving 10 bases between them.

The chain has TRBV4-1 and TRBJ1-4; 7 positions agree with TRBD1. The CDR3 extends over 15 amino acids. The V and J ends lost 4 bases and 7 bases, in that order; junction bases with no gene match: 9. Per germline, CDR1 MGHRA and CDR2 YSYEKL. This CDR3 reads CASSLQGSKTEKLFF. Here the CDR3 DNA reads TGCGCCAGCAGCCTACAGGGGAGTAAGACTGAAAAACTGTTTTTT.

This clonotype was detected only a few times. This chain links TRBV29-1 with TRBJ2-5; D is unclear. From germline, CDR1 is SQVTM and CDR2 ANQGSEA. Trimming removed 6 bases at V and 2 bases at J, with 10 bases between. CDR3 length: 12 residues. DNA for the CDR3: TGCAGCGTGGAGCCCCAGCAAGAGACCCAGTACTTC. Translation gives CSVEPQQETQYF.

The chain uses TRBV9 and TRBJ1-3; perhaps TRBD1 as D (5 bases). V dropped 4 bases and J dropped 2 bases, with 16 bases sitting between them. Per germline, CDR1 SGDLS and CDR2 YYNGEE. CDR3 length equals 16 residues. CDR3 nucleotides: TGTGCCAGCAGCTCCCCGGCCCTGGGGCCTGGAAACACCATATATTTT. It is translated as CASSSPALGPGNTIYF. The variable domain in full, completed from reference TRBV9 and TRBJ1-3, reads DSGVTQTPKHLITATGQRVTLRCSPRSGDLSVYWYQQSLDQGLQFLIQYYNGEERAKGNILERFSAQQFPDLHSELNLSSLELGDSALYFCASSSPALGPGNTIYFGEGSWLTVV.

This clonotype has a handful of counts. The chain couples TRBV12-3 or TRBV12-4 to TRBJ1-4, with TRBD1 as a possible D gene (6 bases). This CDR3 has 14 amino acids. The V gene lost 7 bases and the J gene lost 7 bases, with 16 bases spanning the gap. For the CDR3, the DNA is TGTGCCAGCAACATGAGGGGGGCGAGTGAAAAACTGTTTTTT. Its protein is CASNMRGASEKLFF.

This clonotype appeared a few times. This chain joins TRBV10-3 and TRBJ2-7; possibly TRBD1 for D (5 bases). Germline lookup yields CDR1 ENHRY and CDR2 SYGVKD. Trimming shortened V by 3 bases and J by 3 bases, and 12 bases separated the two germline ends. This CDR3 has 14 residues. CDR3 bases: TGTGCCATCAGTGACTTTGACAGAAACTACGAGCAGTACTTC. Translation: CAISDFDRNYEQYF.

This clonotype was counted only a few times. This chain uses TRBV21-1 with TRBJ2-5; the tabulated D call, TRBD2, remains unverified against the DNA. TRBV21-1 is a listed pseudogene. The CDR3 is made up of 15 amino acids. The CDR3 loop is CASSKWPPDEETQYF. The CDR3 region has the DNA TGTGCCAGCAGCAAATGGCCCCCCGACGAAGAGACCCAGTACTTC.

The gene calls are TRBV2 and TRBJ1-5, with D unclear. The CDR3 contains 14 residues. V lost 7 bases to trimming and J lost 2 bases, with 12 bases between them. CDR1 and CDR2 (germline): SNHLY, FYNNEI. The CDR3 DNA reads TGTGCCAGCACCTTTGAGGCTGGCAATCAGCCCCAGCATTTT. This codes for CASTFEAGNQPQHF.

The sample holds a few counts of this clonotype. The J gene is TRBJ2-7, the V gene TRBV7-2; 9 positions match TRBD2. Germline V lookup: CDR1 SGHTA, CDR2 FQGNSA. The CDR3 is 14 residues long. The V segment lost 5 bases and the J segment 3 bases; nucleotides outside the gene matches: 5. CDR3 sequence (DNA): TGTGCCAGCAGCGTTAGCGGGGGATTCTACGAGCAGTACTTC. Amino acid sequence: CASSVSGGFYEQYF.

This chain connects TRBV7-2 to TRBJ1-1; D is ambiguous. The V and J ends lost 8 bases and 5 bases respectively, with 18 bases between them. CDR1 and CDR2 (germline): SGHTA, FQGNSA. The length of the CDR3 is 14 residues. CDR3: CASETEAGVTEAFF. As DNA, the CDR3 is TGTGCCAGCGAAACCGAGGCGGGCGTTACTGAAGCTTTCTTT.

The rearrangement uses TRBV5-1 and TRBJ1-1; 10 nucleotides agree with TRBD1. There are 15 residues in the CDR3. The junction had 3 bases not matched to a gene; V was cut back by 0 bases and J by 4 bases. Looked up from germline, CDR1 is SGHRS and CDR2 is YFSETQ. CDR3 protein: CASSLETGGPTEAFF. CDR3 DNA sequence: TGCGCCAGCAGCTTGGAGACAGGGGGCCCCACTGAAGCTTTCTTT.

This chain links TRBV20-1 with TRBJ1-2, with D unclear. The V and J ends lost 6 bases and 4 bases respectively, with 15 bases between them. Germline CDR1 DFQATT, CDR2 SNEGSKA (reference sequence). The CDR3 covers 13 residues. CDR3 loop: CSAMEEVSYGYTF. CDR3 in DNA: TGCAGTGCCATGGAGGAGGTTTCCTATGGCTACACCTTC.

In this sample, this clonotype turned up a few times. This chain's CDR3 is CASSYYGQPKGYNEQFF. The CDR3 bases are TGCGCCAGCAGTTATTACGGGCAGCCTAAGGGCTACAATGAGCAGTTCTTC. The rearrangement joins TRBV5-1 to TRBJ2-1; D remains ambiguous. V was trimmed by 5 bases and J by 3 bases, leaving 21 bases between them. Germline V CDR1 and CDR2: SGHRS, YFSETQ. The CDR3 has 17 amino acids. The whole variable domain, remainder taken from reference TRBV5-1 and TRBJ2-1, is KAGVTQTPRYLIKTRGQQVTLSCSPISGHRSVSWYQQTPGQGLQFLFEYFSETQRNKGNFPGRFSGRQFSNSRSEMNVSTLELGDSALYLCASSYYGQPKGYNEQFFGPGTRLTVL.

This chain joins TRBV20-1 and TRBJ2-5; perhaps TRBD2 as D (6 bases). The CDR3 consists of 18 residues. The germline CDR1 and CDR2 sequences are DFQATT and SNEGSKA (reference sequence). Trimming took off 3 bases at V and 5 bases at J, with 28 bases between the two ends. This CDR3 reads CSARWGGSSAAGSETQYF. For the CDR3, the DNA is TGCAGTGCTAGGTGGGGCGGATCTAGCGCCGCTGGTAGTGAGACCCAGTACTTC.

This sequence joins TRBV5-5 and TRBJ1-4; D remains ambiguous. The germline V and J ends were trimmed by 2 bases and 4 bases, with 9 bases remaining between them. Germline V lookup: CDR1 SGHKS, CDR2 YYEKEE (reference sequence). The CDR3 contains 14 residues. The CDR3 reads CASSFWGDNEKLFF. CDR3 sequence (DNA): TGTGCCAGCAGCTTCTGGGGAGATAATGAAAAACTGTTTTTT.

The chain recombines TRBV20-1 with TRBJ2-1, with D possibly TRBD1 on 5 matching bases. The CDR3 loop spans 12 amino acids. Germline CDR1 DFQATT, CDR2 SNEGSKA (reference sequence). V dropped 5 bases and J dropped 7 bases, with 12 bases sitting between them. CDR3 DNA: TGCAGTGCTCGAATACCAGGGAATGAGCAGTTCTTC. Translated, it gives CSARIPGNEQFF.

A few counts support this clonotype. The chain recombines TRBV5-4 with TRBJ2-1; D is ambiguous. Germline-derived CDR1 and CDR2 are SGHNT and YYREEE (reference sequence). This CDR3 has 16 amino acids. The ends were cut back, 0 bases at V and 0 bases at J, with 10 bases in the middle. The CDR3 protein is CASSLAEGFSYNEQFF. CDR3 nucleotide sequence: TGTGCCAGCAGCTTGGCAGAAGGATTCTCCTACAATGAGCAGTTCTTC.

DNA for the CDR3: TGCGCCAGCAGCTCCGGACAGGCGGAATTAAACATTCAGTACTTC. It encodes CASSSGQAELNIQYF. The chain links TRBV5-1 to TRBJ2-4; TRBD1 agrees at 7 bases. The germline V gene encodes CDR1 SGHRS and CDR2 YFSETQ. V shed 3 bases and J 6 bases; nucleotides not matched to a gene: 9. This CDR3 comprises 15 residues.

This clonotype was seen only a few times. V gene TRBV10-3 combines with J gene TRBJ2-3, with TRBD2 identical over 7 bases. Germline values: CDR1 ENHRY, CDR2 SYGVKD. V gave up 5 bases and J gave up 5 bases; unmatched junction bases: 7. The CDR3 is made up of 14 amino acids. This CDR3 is CAISRVREEDTQYF. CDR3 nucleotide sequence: TGTGCCATCAGTCGGGTTCGGGAGGAAGATACGCAGTATTTT.

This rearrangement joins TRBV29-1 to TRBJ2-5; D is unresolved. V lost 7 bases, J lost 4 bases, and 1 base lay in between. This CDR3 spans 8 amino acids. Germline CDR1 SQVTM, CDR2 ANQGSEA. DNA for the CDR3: TGCAGCGGAGAGACCCAGTACTTC. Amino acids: CSGETQYF.

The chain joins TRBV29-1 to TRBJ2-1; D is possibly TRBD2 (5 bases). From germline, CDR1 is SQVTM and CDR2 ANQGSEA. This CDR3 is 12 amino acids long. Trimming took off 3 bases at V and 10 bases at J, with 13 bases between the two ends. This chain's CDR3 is CSVDHGNEEQFF. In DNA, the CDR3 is TGCAGCGTTGACCACGGGAACGAGGAGCAGTTCTTC.

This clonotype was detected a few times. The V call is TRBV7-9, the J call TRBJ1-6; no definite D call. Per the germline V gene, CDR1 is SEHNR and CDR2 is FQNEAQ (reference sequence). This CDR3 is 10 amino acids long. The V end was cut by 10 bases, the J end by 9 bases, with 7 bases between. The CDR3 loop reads CATPGSPLHF. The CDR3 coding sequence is TGTGCCACCCCGGGTTCACCCCTCCACTTT.

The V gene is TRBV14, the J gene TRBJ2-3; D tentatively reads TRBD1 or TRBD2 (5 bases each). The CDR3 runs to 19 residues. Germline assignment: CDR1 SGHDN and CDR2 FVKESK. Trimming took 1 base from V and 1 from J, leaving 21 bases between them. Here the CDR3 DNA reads TGTGCCAGCAGCCAAGCTACCGGCGTTTGGGACCATCGCACAGATACGCAGTATTTT. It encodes CASSQATGVWDHRTDTQYF.

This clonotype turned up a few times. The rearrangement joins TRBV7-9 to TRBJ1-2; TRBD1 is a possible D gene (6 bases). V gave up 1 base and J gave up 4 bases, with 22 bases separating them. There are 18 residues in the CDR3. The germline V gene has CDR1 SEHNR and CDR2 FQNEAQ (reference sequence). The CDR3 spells CASSLEGGKAGWSYGYTF. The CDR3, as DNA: TGTGCCAGCAGCTTAGAAGGGGGGAAGGCAGGCTGGAGCTATGGCTACACCTTC.

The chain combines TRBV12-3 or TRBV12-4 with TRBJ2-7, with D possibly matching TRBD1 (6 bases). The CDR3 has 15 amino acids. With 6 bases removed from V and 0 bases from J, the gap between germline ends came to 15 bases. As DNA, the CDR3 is TGTGCCAGCAGCCTCAGGGGCTCCCCCTCCTACGAGCAGTACTTC. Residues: CASSLRGSPSYEQYF.

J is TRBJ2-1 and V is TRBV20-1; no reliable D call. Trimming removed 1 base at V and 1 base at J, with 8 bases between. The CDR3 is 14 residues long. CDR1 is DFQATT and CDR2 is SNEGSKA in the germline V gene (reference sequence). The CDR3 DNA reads TGCAGTGCTAGAGTGGGCCAGTCCTACAATGAGCAGTTCTTC. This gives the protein CSARVGQSYNEQFF.

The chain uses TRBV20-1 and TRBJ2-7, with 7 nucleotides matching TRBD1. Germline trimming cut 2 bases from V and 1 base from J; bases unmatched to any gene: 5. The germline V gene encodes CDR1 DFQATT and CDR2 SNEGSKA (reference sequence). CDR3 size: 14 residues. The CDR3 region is CSARPRDSSYEQYF. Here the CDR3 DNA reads TGCAGTGCTAGACCCCGGGACAGTTCCTACGAGCAGTACTTC.